This T cell receptor (beta chain) originates from a study of cytomegalovirus exposure and HLA in healthy donors. Notes on the study in general: Researchers had no immune exposure information except CMV serostatus available.

The PCR contained 60 Vbeta and 13 Jbeta primers. Assay used: immunoSEQ multiplex PCR; TCRdb lists only in-frame clones, some missing. The data show 120,000 or so clones, about 72% seen once. The CDR3 is 15 amino acids. Germline V CDR1 and CDR2: SEHNR, FQNEAQ (reference sequence). After removal of 4 bases from V and 4 bases from J, the junction contained 2 bases not matched to a gene. The table lists this clone with a few counts. The target antigen is unknown. V usage is TRBV7-9 and J usage is TRBJ2-1; 12 bases line up with TRBD2. The sample was PBMCs. This clonotype originated in a man aged 25 to 40 in good health and CMV-seropositive. CDR3 DNA sequence: TGTGCCAGCAGCTCTAGCGGGAGGGATTACAATGAGCAGTTCTTC. Protein: CASSSSGRDYNEQFF.